This T cell receptor (beta chain) was found in a study of T cell responses to AZD1222 COVID-19 vaccine. Whole-study findings and limits: Regions 160-218 and 743-854 dominated among vaccine-associated CD4 TCRs spanning spike. None of the repertoires were sampled until the peak T cell response had passed. Clonal diversity was possibly underestimated; the donors were predominantly white British and more often female.

This clone was detected only once. Its antigen is unknown. Profiling relied on immunoSEQ multiplex PCR, and the TCRdb table lists in-frame clones only, not all of them. The data hold tens of thousands of clones, with around 83% observed a single time. Trimming stripped 3 bases from V and 8 bases from J, with 11 bases between. CDR1 and CDR2 (germline): LGHNA, YSLEER. The CDR3 runs to 14 residues. The sample in question was peripheral blood, obtained on day 0 of AZD1222 vaccination. The V and J genes are TRBV4-3 and TRBJ1-6, with D possibly being TRBD1 (5 bases). This TCR came from an adult in good health. The CDR3 nucleotides are TGCGCCAGCAGCCAGGGACCAACGCATTCACCCCTCCACTTT. Its protein is CASSQGPTHSPLHF.